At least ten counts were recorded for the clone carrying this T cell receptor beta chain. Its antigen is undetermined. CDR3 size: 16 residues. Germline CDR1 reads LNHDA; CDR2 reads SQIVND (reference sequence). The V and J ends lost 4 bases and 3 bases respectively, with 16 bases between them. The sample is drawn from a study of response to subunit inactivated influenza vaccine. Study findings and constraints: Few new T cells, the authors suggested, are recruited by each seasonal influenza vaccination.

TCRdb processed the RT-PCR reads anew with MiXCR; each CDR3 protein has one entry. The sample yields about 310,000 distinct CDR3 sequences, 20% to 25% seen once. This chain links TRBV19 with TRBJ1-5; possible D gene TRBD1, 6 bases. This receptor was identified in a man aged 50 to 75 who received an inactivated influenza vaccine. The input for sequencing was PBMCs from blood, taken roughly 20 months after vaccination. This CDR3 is CASSTGGRGANQPQHF. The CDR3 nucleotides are TGTGCCAGTAGTACAGGCGGACGGGGGGCCAATCAGCCCCAGCATTTT. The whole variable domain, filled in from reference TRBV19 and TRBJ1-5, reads DGGITQSPKYLFRKEGQNVTLSCEQNLNHDAMYWYRQDPGQGLRLIYYSQIVNDFQKGDIAEGYSVSREKKESFPLTVTSAQKNPTAFYLCASSTGGRGANQPQHFGDGTRLSIL.